This is a list of T cell receptor beta chains from one sample in a study of metastatic and nonmetastatic thyroid tumors. TCRdb re-called the PCR reads through MiXCR. The repertoire has approximately 25,000 clones, around 15% of them found once; the top ten carry roughly an eighth. Material for sequencing was blood. The receptors originated from a female donor with papillary thyroid cancer or a benign thyroid nodule (not recorded which). Some clones in this sample may be carry-over from other donors' samples. Both conserved end residues are part of each CDR3. D genes are given only for firm matches.

>TRBD2|TRBV28|TRBJ2-2
CASRGGLAANTGELFF
>.|TRBV6-2/TRBV6-3|TRBJ1-1
CASSYVFNTEAFF
>TRBD2|TRBV27|TRBJ2-1
CASSAGLAGASYNEQFF
>.|TRBV12-3/TRBV12-4|TRBJ2-7
CASSSGYKGIYEQYF
>TRBD1|TRBV11-2|TRBJ1-1
CASSLSRTGGIEAFF
>TRBD2|TRBV2|TRBJ2-1
CASPSGTIPVQSYNEQFF
>TRBD1|TRBV28|TRBJ1-2
CASSYGTGNYGYTF
>.|TRBV6-2/TRBV6-3|TRBJ1-6
CASSYDDGAPLHF
>.|TRBV11-2|TRBJ2-7
CASSLGGSHPTTPYEQYF
>.|TRBV11-2|TRBJ2-1
CASSLRPGDGNEQFF
>.|TRBV20-1|TRBJ2-7
CSHRDFTYEQYF
>TRBD2|TRBV15|TRBJ2-2
CATSRAGLAGFGELFF
>TRBD2|TRBV7-4|TRBJ2-7
CASNRLAGTYEQYF
>.|TRBV5-5|TRBJ1-1
CASSAKRVGNTEAFF
>.|TRBV27|TRBJ1-1
CASRGTGGGMNTEAFF
>.|TRBV6-1|TRBJ1-5
CASSRDGENQPQHF
>TRBD1|TRBV6-1|TRBJ2-2
CASSGDRAGELFF
>TRBD1|TRBV5-1|TRBJ2-3
CASSRDRGSDTQYF
>.|TRBV2|TRBJ2-7
CATRESAYEQYF
>.|TRBV19|TRBJ1-1
CSPGHEAFF
>TRBD1|TRBV15|TRBJ1-2
CATSRTYGGQWGYTF
>.|TRBV4-1|TRBJ2-3
CASSQVGDTQYF
>.|TRBV29-1|TRBJ2-2
CSVAGTSPKLATGELFF
>.|TRBV7-6|TRBJ2-7
CASSSGPNYEQYF
>.|TRBV20-1|TRBJ2-7
CSAPLALSYEQYF
>.|TRBV10-2|TRBJ1-3
CASSENGFSGNTIYF
>.|TRBV7-6|TRBJ2-2
CASSLWGTGELFF
>.|TRBV5-5|TRBJ1-3
CASSSPGGNTIYF
>.|TRBV27|TRBJ2-7
CASSYREGKQYF
>TRBD1|TRBV9|TRBJ1-2
CASSPRTGSHGYTF
>TRBD1|TRBV20-1|TRBJ1-1
CSDGTGPHTEAFF
>TRBD2|TRBV3-1|TRBJ2-7
CASSLGGAGVYEQYF
>.|TRBV20-1|TRBJ2-7
CSATPTGQMSYEQYF
>.|TRBV15|TRBJ2-1
CATSRPGTSRGKYNEQFF
>TRBD1|TRBV5-4|TRBJ2-6
CASSLYGTGGFSGANVLTF
>.|TRBV7-2|TRBJ2-1
CASSWDPRNNEQVF
>TRBD2|TRBV6-1|TRBJ2-1
CASSEALTGGAFGNEQFF
>.|TRBV18|TRBJ1-6
CATSGDQNSPLHF
>TRBD2|TRBV11-2|TRBJ2-2
CASSHSSGSRTGELFF
>.|TRBV6-1|TRBJ1-5
CASSERGAGNQPQHF
>.|TRBV11-2|TRBJ2-3
CASSPAFGPDTQYF
>.|TRBV29-1|TRBJ2-3
CSVEEGGPDTQYF
>.|TRBV27|TRBJ2-2
CASSSSRTGELFF
>.|TRBV3-1|TRBJ1-1
CASNQEPGSGEAFF
>TRBD2|TRBV28|TRBJ2-2
CASSLSSGRGDTGELFF
>.|TRBV7-2|TRBJ1-2
CASSQGLTNYGYTF
>TRBD2|TRBV6-4|TRBJ2-1
CASSELAGGPGEQFF
>TRBD2|TRBV14|TRBJ2-1
CASSQYRTSGYNEQFF
>TRBD2|TRBV2|TRBJ2-5
CASSQGTSGRGETQYF
>TRBD1|TRBV28|TRBJ1-2
CASSPPTGSNYGYTF
>.|TRBV6-4|TRBJ1-2
CASRTGTGYGYTF
>.|TRBV10-3|TRBJ2-2
CAIRAFAGHLNTGELFF
>.|TRBV2|TRBJ2-5
CASSERRGPETQYF
>.|TRBV6-1|TRBJ2-7
CASSRGPSGLSYEQYF
>TRBD1|TRBV18|TRBJ2-7
CASSPFEGQGYEQYF
>.|TRBV6-1|TRBJ2-4
CASSSHLLLTIQYF
>TRBD1|TRBV18|TRBJ2-7
CASSRTGTSYEQYF
>.|TRBV6-5|TRBJ1-1
CASSWFSQGSRTEAFF
>TRBD1|TRBV20-1|TRBJ2-7
CSARGGTGDFYEQYF